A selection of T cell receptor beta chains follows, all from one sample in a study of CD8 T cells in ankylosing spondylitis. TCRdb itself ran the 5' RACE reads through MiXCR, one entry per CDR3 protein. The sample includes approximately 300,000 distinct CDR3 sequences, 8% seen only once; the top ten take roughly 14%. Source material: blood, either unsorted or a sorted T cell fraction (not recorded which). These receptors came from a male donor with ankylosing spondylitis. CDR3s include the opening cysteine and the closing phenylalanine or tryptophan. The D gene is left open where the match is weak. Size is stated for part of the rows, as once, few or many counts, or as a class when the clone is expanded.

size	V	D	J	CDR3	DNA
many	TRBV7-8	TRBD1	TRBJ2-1	CASSSLTGSYNEQFF	TGTGCCAGCAGCTCTCTGACAGGGTCCTACAATGAGCAGTTCTTC
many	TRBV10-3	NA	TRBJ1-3	CAISEVENTIYF	TGTGCCATCAGTGAGGTGGAAAACACCATATATTTT
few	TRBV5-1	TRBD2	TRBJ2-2	CASSLQTSGNTGELFF	TGCGCCAGCAGCTTGCAGACTAGCGGGAACACCGGGGAGCTGTTTTTT
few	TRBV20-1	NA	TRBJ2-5	CSAVEQYQETQYF	TGCAGTGCCGTGGAGCAGTACCAAGAGACCCAGTACTTC
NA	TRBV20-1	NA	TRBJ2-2	CSASPTLSGTGELFF	TGCAGTGCTAGCCCAACTCTGAGTGGGACCGGGGAGCTGTTTTTT
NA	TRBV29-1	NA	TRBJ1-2	CSVGTGGADGYTF	TGCAGCGTTGGTACCGGGGGCGCGGATGGCTACACCTTC
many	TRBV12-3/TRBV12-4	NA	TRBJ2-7	CASSFGGYPSYEQYF	TGTGCCAGCAGTTTTGGAGGATACCCGTCCTACGAGCAGTACTTC
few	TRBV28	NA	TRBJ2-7	CASTQPSRQTVGEQYF	TGTGCCAGCACCCAACCCTCCCGGCAGACCGTGGGCGAGCAGTACTTC
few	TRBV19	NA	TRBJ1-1	CASSISYTLNTEAFF	TGTGCCAGTAGTATAAGTTACACGCTGAACACTGAAGCTTTCTTT
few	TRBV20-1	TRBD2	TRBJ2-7	CSARDPAGGSHEQYF	TGCAGTGCTAGAGATCCAGCGGGAGGCAGCCACGAGCAGTACTTC
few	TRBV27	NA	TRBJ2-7	CASSSSAVEQYF	TGTGCCAGCAGTTCGTCCGCGGTCGAGCAGTACTTC
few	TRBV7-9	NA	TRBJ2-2	CASTSFRAGVPGELFF	TGTGCCAGCACCTCCTTTCGTGCAGGGGTCCCCGGGGAGCTGTTTTTT
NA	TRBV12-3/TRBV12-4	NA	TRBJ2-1	CASSKRLSSYNEQFF	TGTGCCAGCAGTAAGCGGTTGAGCTCCTACAATGAGCAGTTCTTC
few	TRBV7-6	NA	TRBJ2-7	CASSLLAVPVYEQYF	TGTGCCAGCAGCTTGCTCGCGGTCCCGGTTTACGAGCAGTACTTC
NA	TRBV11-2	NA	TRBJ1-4	CASSLVGTRSEKLFF	TGTGCCAGCAGCTTAGTCGGTACCCGGTCCGAAAAACTGTTTTTT
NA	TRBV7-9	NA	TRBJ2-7	CASSRVGGASYEQYF	TGTGCCAGCAGTCGAGTGGGGGGGGCCTCCTACGAGCAGTACTTC
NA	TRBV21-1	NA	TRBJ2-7	CASSSRDRGRRAGGPYEQYF	TGTGCCAGCAGCTCCCGGGACAGGGGGCGCCGGGCGGGAGGGCCGTACGAGCAGTACTTC
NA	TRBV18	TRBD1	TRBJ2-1	CASSRSLPGQGFNEQFF	TGTGCCAGCTCACGATCACTACCGGGACAGGGTTTCAATGAGCAGTTCTTC
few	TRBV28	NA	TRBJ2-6	CASSLFVGSTGANVLTF	TGTGCCAGCAGTTTATTTGTTGGGTCGACTGGGGCCAACGTCCTGACTTTC
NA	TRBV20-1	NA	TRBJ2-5	CSAGSRRRETQYF	TGCAGTGCTGGCTCCCGGCGGCGGGAGACCCAGTACTTC
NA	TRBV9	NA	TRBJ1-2	CASSVEGQTLYGYTF	TGTGCCAGCAGCGTGGAAGGACAGACCCTCTATGGCTACACCTTC
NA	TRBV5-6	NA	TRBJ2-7	CASSLSKLHLPYEQYF	TGTGCCAGCAGCTTGAGTAAACTGCACCTCCCCTACGAGCAGTACTTC
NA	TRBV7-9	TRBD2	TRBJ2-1	CASSSNRLAGTNNEQFF	TGTGCCAGCAGTTCTAACCGACTAGCGGGAACTAACAATGAGCAGTTCTTC
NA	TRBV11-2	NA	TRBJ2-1	CATPRESSYNEQFF	TGTGCCACCCCTAGGGAGTCCTCCTACAATGAGCAGTTCTTC
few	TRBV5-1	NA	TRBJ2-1	CASSPTGTHFNEQFF	TGCGCCAGCAGCCCTACCGGGACTCACTTCAATGAGCAGTTCTTC
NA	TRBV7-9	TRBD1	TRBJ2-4	CASSLGQGAKNIQYF	TGTGCCAGCAGCTTGGGACAGGGGGCCAAAAACATTCAGTACTTC
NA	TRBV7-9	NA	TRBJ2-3	CASSYGYSPDTQYF	TGTGCCAGCAGCTACGGGTATTCCCCAGATACGCAGTATTTT
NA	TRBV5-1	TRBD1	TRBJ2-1	CASSLETGAYHEQFF	TGCGCCAGCAGCTTGGAGACAGGGGCTTACCATGAGCAGTTCTTC
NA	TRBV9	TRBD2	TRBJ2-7	CARRGGRFEQYF	TGTGCCCGCCGGGGGGGGCGCTTCGAGCAGTACTTC
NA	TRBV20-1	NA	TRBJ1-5	CSAPDLSNQPQHF	TGCAGTGCCCCGGACCTTAGCAATCAGCCCCAGCATTTT
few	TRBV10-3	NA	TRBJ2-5	CATQGADGYQETQYF	TGTGCCACCCAAGGGGCCGACGGGTACCAAGAGACCCAGTACTTC
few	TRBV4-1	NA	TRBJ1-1	CASSHLRGQGTEAFF	TGCGCCAGCAGCCACCTCAGGGGCCAGGGCACTGAAGCTTTCTTT
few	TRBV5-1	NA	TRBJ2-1	CASTPGGLTSYYNEQFF	TGCGCCAGCACCCCCGGCGGACTAACGTCCTACTACAATGAGCAGTTCTTC
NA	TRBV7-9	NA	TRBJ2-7	CASSLGASAYEQYF	TGTGCCAGCAGTTTAGGGGCTAGCGCCTACGAGCAGTACTTC
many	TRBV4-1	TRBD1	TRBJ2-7	CASSPGTGGGYEQYF	TGCGCCAGCAGCCCCGGGACAGGGGGCGGGTACGAGCAGTACTTC
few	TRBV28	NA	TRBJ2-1	CASSFKTKFIEQFF	TGTGCCAGCAGTTTTAAGACTAAGTTTATTGAGCAGTTCTTC
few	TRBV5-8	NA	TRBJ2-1	CASSLGLSGSYNEQFF	TGTGCCAGCAGCTTGGGACTATCGGGCTCCTACAATGAGCAGTTCTTC
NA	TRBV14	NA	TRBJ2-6	CASSPGPIPAGANVLTF	TGTGCCAGCAGCCCGGGCCCGATTCCGGCTGGGGCCAACGTCCTGACTTTC
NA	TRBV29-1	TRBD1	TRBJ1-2	CSVDERQGSYYGYTF	TGCAGCGTTGATGAGAGACAGGGTAGTTACTATGGCTACACCTTC
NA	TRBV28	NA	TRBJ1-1	CASSPDSKAFF	TGTGCCAGCAGTCCCGACAGCAAAGCTTTCTTT
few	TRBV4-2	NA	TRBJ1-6	CASSQAGTSNSPLHF	TGTGCCAGCAGCCAGGCCGGGACATCGAATTCACCCCTCCACTTT
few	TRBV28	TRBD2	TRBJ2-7	CASSWKRGRSYEQYF	TGTGCCAGCAGTTGGAAGCGGGGTCGCTCCTACGAGCAGTACTTC
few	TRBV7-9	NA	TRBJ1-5	CASSPGPGTRRPQHF	TGTGCCAGCAGCCCTGGGCCCGGGACCCGAAGGCCCCAGCATTTT
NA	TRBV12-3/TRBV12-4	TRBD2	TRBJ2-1	CASAALGGSSYNEQFF	TGTGCCAGCGCAGCTTTGGGCGGGAGCTCCTACAATGAGCAGTTCTTC
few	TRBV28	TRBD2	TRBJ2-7	CASTDSGKNYEQYF	TGTGCCAGCACCGATAGCGGGAAGAATTACGAGCAGTACTTC
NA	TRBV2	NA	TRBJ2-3	CASSEGRATDTQYF	TGTGCCAGCAGTGAGGGACGGGCCACAGATACGCAGTATTTT
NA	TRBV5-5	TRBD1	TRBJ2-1	CASSLGQGLYNEQFF	TGTGCCAGCAGCTTGGGACAGGGGCTTTACAATGAGCAGTTCTTC
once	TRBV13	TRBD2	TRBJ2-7	CASSLGAGVGEQYF	TGTGCCAGCAGCTTAGGGGCGGGAGTAGGGGAGCAGTACTTC
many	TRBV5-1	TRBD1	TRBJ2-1	CASSLRGDRLYNEQFF	TGCGCCAGCAGCTTGAGGGGGGACAGGCTGTACAATGAGCAGTTCTTC
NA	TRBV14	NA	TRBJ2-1	CASSLDSAEQFF	TGTGCCAGCAGCCTCGACAGCGCTGAGCAGTTCTTC
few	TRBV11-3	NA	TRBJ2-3	CASSLGDTGDTQYF	TGTGCCAGCAGCTTAGGGGACACTGGGGATACGCAGTATTTT
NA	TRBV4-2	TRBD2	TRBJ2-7	CASSDLADSSYEQYF	TGTGCCAGCAGCGATCTAGCGGATAGCTCCTACGAGCAGTACTTC
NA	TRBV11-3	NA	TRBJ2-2	CASSVGAWTTGELFF	TGTGCCAGCAGCGTCGGGGCTTGGACGACCGGGGAGCTGTTTTTT
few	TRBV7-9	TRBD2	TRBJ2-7	CASRSSGRADEQYF	TGTGCCAGCAGATCTAGCGGGAGGGCCGACGAGCAGTACTTC
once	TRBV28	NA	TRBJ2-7	CASSLRLAPYEQYF	TGTGCCAGCAGTTTACGTCTGGCCCCCTACGAGCAGTACTTC
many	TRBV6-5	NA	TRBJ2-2	CASSSGDTGELFF	TGTGCCAGCAGTTCTGGGGACACCGGGGAGCTGTTTTTT
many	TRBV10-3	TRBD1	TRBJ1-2	CAISGTGIYYGYTF	TGTGCCATCAGTGGGACAGGGATTTACTATGGCTACACCTTC
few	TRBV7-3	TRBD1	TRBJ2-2	CASSLSGDRGRTGELFF	TGTGCCAGCAGCTTGTCCGGGGACAGGGGTCGCACCGGGGAGCTGTTTTTT
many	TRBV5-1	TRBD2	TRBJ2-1	CASSPGLAGGNEQFF	TGCGCCAGCAGCCCGGGACTAGCGGGAGGTAATGAGCAGTTCTTC